The clone carrying this T cell receptor beta chain was observed a handful of times. The antigen remains undetermined. The sample belongs to a study of shared clonotypes between healthy human individuals. The CDR3 spans 14 residues. After removal of 1 base from V and 5 bases from J, the junction contained 4 bases not matched to a gene. Germline loops: CDR1 SGHRS, CDR2 YFSETQ. Every immunoSEQ plate was one replicate of a subset's evenly spread DNA. The method was immunoSEQ multiplex PCR; TCRdb's version includes in-frame clones alone and lacks a portion of them. The sample has fewer than 850,000 clones, approximately 79% seen once. Whole-study findings and limits: Although depth was large, rarefaction showed that sequencing of the sorted subsets was incomplete.

This chain connects TRBV5-1 to TRBJ1-1; the match to TRBD1 covers 8 bases. This clonotype originated in a woman aged 25 to 39 in good health. The sequenced material came from memory CD4+ T cells sorted from blood. Subset defined: CD45RA-negative fraction. The CDR3 sequence is CASSLTGGQTEAFF. The CDR3 DNA sequence: TGCGCCAGCAGCTTGACAGGGGGTCAGACTGAAGCTTTCTTT.